The clone carrying this T cell receptor beta chain was counted once. This entry is derived from a study of cytotoxic CD8 clonotypes in ibrutinib-treated CLL. TCRdb keeps only in-frame clones here, not all; method: immunoSEQ multiplex PCR. Counted here are 100,000 to 150,000 clones, 80% to 90% occurring once; the ten biggest clones make up roughly 1.9%. Germline V gives CDR1 MNHEY, CDR2 SMNVEV (reference sequence). This CDR3 has 13 amino acids. Trimming shortened V by 3 bases and J by 3 bases, and 6 bases separated the two germline ends. This clonotype was obtained from a human donor with chronic lymphocytic leukemia. Sequenced material: PBMCs, taken after 24 months of ibrutinib treatment. The gene calls are TRBV27 and TRBJ2-1; D gene ambiguous. CDR3 coding DNA: TGTGCCAGCAGTTTTGGGGTCTACAATGAGCAGTTCTTC. Its translation is CASSFGVYNEQFF.